This record covers a single T cell receptor (beta chain). Its antigen remains unidentified. Per-base qualities were not stored, and no clone one base away is much larger. CDR1 and CDR2, per the germline V gene (reference sequence), are DFQATT and SNEGSKA. The V end loses 2 bases and the J end loses 3 bases, and a stretch of 13 bases separates them. The CDR3 holds 14 amino acids from the cysteine to the phenylalanine. The sequence is cut down to CDR3 DNA, 42 bases in frame from base 1. The library was generated by multiplex PCR. Sequenced on an Illumina HiSeq 4000. CDR3 regions were amplified by Arm-PCR with iRepertoire HTBI primers to construct TCR beta libraries. Before sequencing, the PCR products underwent gel purification. The published analysis was carried out like this. Gene usage analysis of CDR3 amino acid clonotypes used the 62 TRBV and fewer than 15 TRBJ segments found across samples. COPE and FqMerger were used to merge the filtered high-quality paired reads into contigs. BLAST was used to align contigs to the IMGT TRBV, TRBD and TRBJ reference genes, and CDR3 was defined following IMGT. Any clonotype with a frequency above 0.1% was counted as a highly expanded clone. Repertoire diversity was measured by Shannon entropy, and V-J evenness by the Gini coefficient. Public clonotypes were defined as clonotypes shared by more than one individual. Using fastp at Q25 and MiXCR, TCRdb reprocessed the public reads and kept productive beta chains. Records with the same CDR3 protein are collapsed into one entry carrying the most frequent genes and DNA. These V and J calls derive from TCRdb rather than the authors' analysis. For this sample the table gives roughly 400,000 distinct CDR3 sequences, of which roughly a fifth were detected only once. The ten largest clones represent over 11% of the sample.

This sample is part of a study of regulatory T cells in long-lasting Graves disease (dated by TCRdb to the early 2020s). A note on the overall study: Persistent Graves' disease was defined as antithyroid drug treatment for over 5 years with persistently positive TSH receptor autoantibodies. Persistent Graves' disease patients were compared with newly diagnosed Graves' disease patients by peripheral blood TCR sequencing and RNA sequencing. The study took place in China and was registered as a clinical trial. TCR sequencing covered some 13 persistent and roughly 20 newly diagnosed Graves' disease patients, 33 samples in total. Persistent Graves' disease patients in the clinical cohort had taken antithyroid drugs for 9 to 11 years on average.

The time point label for this specimen denotes: persistent/refractory GD, antithyroid drugs over 5 years with positive TRAb. For both TCR sequencing and RNA sequencing, RNA was extracted from PBMCs in TRIzol. The diagnosis of Graves' disease was made according to American Thyroid Association guidelines. Recruitment of patients was carried out at an endocrinology department in Xi'an, China. From each patient, approximately 9.9 milliliters of peripheral blood was collected into an EDTA anticoagulant tube. Ficoll Paque Plus density gradient separation was used to isolate PBMCs, and no further T cell sorting was performed. An Agilent 2100 Bioanalyzer and agarose gel were used to check RNA quality, and a NanoDrop 2000 was used to measure RNA concentration. The paper's findings and limits, for the study overall: Compared with newly diagnosed patients, patients with persistent Graves' disease had lower TCR Shannon entropy and fewer highly expanded clones, which suggests clonal expansion. Sequencing and analysis were restricted to the TCR beta chain. Because the primary lesion, thyroid tissue, could not be accessed, the study looked at peripheral blood alone. The small sample size was acknowledged by the authors as a limitation that may reduce accuracy. More public clonotypes were shared among persistent patients (under 3,000) than among newly diagnosed patients (roughly 960). TRBV28, TRBJ1-2 and TRBJ2-5 were preferentially used in persistent disease, while TRBV20-1 and TRBJ2-1 were favored in newly diagnosed disease.

Sequences were derived from peripheral blood mononuclear cells (PBMCs), sampled when the disease was refractory, from a patient treated with antithyroid drugs. This receptor was identified in a female donor with Graves disease. The chain links TRBV20-1 with TRBJ1-1; matching of 6 bases hints at TRBD1 as the D gene. The CDR3 sequence is CSARQQGPYTEAFF. The DNA is as follows: TGCAGTGCTAGACAGCAGGGGCCATACACTGAAGCTTTCTTT.